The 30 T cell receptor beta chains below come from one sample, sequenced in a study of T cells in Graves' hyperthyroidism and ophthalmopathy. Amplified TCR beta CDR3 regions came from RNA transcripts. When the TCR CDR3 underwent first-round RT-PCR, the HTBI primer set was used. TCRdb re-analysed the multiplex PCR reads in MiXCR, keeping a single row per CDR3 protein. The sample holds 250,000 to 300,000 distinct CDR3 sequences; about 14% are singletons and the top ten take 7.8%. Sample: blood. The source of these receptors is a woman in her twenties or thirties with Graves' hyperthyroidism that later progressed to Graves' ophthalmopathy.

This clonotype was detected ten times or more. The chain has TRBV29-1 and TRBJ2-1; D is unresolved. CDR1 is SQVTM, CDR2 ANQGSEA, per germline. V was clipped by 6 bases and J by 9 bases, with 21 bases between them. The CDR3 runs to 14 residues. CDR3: CSVAVAGTSVEQFF. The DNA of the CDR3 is TGCAGCGTGGCTGTAGCAGGAACGAGCGTTGAGCAGTTCTTC.

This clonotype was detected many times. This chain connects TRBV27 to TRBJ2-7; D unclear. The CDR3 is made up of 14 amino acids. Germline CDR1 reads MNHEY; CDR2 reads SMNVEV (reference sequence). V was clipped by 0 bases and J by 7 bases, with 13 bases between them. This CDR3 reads CASSLSRTGIEQYF. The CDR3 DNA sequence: TGTGCCAGCAGTTTATCAAGGACGGGCATAGAGCAGTACTTC.

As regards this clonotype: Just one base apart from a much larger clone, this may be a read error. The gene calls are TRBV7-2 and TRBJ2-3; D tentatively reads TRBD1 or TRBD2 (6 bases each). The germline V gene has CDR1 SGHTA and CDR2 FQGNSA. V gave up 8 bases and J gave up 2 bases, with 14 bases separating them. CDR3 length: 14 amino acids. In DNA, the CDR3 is TGTGCCAGCGCGCGAGGGGGGTTCACAGATACGCAGTATTTT. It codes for CASARGGFTDTQYF.

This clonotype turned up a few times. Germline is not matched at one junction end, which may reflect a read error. CDR3 residues: CANSLTGGGNTIYF. In nucleotides, the CDR3 is TGTGCCAACAGCCTGACAGGGGGAGGAAACACCATATATTTT. V is TRBV7-8 and J is TRBJ1-3; 9 positions agree with TRBD1. CDR3 size: 14 residues. Germline V CDR1 and CDR2: SGHVS, FQNEAQ.

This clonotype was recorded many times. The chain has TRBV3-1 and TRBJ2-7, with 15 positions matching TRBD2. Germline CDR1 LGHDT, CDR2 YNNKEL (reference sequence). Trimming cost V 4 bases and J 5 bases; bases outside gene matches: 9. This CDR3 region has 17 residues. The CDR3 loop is CASSRTSGRAGIHEQYF. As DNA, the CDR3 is TGTGCCAGCAGCCGGACTAGCGGGAGGGCCGGTATCCACGAGCAGTACTTC.

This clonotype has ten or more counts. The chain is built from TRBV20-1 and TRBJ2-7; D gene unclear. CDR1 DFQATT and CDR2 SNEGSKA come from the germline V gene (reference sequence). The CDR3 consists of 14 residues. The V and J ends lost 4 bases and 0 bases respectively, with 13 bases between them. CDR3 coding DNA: TGCAGTGCTAACGGTATGGGGATCTCCTACGAGCAGTACTTC. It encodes CSANGMGISYEQYF.

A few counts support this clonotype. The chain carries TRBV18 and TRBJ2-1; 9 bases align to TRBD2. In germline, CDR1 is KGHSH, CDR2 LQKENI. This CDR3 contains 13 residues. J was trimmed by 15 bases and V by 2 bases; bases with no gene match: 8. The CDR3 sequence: CASSPNSGSDAFF. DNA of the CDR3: TGTGCCAGCTCACCAAATAGCGGGAGCGATGCGTTCTTC.

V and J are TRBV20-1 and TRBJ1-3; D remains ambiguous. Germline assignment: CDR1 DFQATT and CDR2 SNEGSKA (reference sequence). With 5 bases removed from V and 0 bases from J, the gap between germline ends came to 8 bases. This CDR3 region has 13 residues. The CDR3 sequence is CSAPGDSGNTIYF. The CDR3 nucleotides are TGCAGTGCTCCTGGTGACTCTGGAAACACCATATATTTT.

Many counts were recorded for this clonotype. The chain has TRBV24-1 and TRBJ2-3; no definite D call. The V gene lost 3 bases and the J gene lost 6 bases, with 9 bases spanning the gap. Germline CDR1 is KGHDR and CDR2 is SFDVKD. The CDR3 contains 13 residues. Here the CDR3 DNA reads TGTGCCACCAGTGATCCCCCCCTCGATACGCAGTATTTT. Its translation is CATSDPPLDTQYF.

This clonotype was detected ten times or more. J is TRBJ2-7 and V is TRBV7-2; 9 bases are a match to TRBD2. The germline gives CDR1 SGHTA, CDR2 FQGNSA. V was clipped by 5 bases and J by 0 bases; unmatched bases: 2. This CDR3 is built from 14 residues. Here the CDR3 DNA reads TGTGCCAGCAGCCGGACTAGCGTCTCCTACGAGCAGTACTTC. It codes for CASSRTSVSYEQYF.

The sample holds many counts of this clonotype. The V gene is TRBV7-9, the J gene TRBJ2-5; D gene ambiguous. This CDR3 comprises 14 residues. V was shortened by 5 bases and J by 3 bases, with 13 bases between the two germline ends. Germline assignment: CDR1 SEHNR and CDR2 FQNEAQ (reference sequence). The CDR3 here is CASSPRTAEETQYF. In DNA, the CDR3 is TGTGCCAGCAGCCCCCGTACGGCGGAAGAGACCCAGTACTTC.

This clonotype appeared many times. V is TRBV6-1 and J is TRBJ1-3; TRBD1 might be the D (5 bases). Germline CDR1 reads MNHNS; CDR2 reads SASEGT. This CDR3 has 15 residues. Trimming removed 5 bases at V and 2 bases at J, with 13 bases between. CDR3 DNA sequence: TGTGCCAGCAGTACAACGGGGGTACCTGGAAACACCATATATTTT. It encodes CASSTTGVPGNTIYF.

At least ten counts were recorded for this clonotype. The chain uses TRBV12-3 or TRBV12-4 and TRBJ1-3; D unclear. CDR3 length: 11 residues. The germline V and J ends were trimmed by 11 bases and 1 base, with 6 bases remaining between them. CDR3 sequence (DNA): TGTGCCGCCGGGTCTGGAAACACCATATATTTT. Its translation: CAAGSGNTIYF.

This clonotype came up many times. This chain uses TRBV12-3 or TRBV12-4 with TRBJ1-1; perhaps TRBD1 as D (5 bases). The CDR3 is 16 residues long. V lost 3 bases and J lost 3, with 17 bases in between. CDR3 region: CASSFLGRPRYTEAFF. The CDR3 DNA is TGTGCCAGCAGTTTCCTGGGACGTCCGAGGTACACTGAAGCTTTCTTT.

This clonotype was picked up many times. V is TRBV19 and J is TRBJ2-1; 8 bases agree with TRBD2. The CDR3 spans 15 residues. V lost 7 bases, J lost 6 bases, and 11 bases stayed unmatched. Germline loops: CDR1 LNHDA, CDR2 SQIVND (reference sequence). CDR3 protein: CASICRGLGCNEQFF. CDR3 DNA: TGTGCCAGTATCTGCCGGGGACTAGGTTGCAATGAGCAGTTCTTC.

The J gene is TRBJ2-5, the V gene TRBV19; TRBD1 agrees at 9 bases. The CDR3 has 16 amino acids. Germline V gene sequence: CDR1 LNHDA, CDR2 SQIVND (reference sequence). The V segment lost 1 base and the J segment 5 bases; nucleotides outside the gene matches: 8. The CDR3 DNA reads TGTGCCAGTAGTATAGGGGAACAGGGGGCACGGGAGACCCAGTACTTC. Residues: CASSIGEQGARETQYF. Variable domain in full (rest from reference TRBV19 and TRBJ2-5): DGGITQSPKYLFRKEGQNVTLSCEQNLNHDAMYWYRQDPGQGLRLIYYSQIVNDFQKGDIAEGYSVSREKKESFPLTVTSAQKNPTAFYLCASSIGEQGARETQYFGPGTRLLVL.

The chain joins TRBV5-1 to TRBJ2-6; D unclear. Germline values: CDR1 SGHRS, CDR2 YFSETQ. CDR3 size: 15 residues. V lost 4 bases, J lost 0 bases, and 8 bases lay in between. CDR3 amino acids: CASSTTSSGANVLTF. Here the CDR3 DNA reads TGCGCCAGCAGCACAACAAGCTCTGGGGCCAACGTCCTGACTTTC.

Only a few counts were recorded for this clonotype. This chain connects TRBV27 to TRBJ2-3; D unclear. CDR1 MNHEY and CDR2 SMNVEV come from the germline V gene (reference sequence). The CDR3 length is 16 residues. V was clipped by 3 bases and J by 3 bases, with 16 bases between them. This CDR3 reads CASSLLPLVGTDTQYF. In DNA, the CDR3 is TGTGCCAGCAGTTTGCTGCCGCTCGTCGGGACAGATACGCAGTATTTT.

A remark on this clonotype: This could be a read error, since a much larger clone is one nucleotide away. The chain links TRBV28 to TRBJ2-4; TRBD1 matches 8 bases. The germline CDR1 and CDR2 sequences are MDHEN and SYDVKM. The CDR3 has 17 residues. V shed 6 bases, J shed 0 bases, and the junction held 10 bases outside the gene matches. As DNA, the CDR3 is TGTGCCAGCAGACCCCAAGGACAGGGCCTAGCCAAAAACATTCAGTACTTC. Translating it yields CASRPQGQGLAKNIQYF.

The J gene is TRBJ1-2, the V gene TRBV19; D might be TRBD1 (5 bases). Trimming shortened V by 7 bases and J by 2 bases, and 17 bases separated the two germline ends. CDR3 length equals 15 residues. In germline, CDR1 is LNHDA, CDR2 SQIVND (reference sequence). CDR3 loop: CASKTGGTENYGYTF. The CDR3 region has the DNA TGTGCCAGTAAGACGGGGGGGACGGAAAACTATGGCTACACCTTC.

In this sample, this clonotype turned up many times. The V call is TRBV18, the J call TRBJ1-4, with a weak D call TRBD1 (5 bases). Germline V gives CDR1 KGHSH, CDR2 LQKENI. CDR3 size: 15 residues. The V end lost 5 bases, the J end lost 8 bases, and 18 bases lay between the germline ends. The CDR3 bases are TGTGCCAGCTCAGGCTCCGGGACGGCGGACGAAAAACTGTTTTTT. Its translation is CASSGSGTADEKLFF.

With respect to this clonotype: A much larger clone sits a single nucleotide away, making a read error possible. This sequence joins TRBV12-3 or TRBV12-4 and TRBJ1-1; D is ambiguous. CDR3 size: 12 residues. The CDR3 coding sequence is TGTGCCAGCAGCCCCGGGAGAACTGGAGCTTTCTTT. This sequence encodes CASSPGRTGAFF.

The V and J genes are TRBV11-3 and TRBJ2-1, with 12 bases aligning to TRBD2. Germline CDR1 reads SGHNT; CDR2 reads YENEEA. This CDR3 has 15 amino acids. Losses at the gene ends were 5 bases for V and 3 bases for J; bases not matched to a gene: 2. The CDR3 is CASSRLAGDYNEQFF. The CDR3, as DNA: TGTGCCAGCAGCCGACTAGCGGGAGACTACAATGAGCAGTTCTTC.

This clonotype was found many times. In DNA, the CDR3 is TGCAGTGCTAGCGCAGGGGCCAATCAGCCCCAGCATTTT. Protein: CSASAGANQPQHF. This rearrangement joins TRBV20-1 to TRBJ1-5; TRBD1 is a possible D gene (6 bases). Germline V CDR1 and CDR2: DFQATT, SNEGSKA (reference sequence). Trimming left V 3 bases short and J 3 bases short, with 9 bases between. This CDR3 spans 13 amino acids.

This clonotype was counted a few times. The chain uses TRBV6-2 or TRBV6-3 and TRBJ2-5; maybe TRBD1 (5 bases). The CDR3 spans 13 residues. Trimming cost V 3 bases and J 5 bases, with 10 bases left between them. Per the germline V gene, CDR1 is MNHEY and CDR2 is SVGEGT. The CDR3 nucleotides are TGTGCCAGCAGTTATGGGGCGTGGGAGACCCAGTACTTC. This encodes CASSYGAWETQYF.

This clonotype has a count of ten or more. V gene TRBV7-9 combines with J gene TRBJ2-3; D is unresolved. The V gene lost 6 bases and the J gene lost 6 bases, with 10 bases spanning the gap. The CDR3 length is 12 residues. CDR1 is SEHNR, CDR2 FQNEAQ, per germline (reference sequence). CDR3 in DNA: TGTGCCAGCAGTTCCTATGAGGATACGCAGTATTTT. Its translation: CASSSYEDTQYF.

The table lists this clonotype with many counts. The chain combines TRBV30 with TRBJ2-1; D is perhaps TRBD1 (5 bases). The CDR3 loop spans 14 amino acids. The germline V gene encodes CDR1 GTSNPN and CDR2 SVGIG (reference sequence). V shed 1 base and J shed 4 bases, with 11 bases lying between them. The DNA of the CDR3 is TGTGCCTGGAGTGAGGGGCAGGAGTACAATGAGCAGTTCTTC. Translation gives CAWSEGQEYNEQFF. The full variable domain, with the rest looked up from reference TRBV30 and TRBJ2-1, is SQTIHQWPATLVQPVGSPLSLECTVEGTSNPNLYWYRQAAGRGLQLLFYSVGIGQISSEVPQNLSASRPQDRQFILSSKKLLLSDSGFYLCAWSEGQEYNEQFFGPGTRLTVL.

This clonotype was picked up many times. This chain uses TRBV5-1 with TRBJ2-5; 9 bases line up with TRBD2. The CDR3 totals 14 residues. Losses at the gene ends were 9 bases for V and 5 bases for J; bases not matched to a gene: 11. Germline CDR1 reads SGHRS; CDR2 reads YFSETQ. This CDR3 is CATARAGGGETQYF. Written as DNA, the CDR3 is TGCGCCACGGCTCGAGCGGGAGGCGGTGAGACCCAGTACTTC.

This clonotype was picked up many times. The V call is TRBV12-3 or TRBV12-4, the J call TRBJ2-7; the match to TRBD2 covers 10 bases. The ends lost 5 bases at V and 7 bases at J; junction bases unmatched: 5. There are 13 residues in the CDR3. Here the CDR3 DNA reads TGTGCCAGCAGTCCGGGGACTAGCGATGAGCAGTACTTC. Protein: CASSPGTSDEQYF.

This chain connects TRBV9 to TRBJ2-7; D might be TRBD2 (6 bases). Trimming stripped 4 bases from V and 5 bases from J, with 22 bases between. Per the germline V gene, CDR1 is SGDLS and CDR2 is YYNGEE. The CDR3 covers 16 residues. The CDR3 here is CASSPRTGELFHEQYF. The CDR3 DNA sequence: TGTGCCAGCAGCCCGAGGACGGGGGAATTATTCCACGAGCAGTACTTC.